The present entry profiles one T cell receptor beta chain with its context. Sequencing was performed with immunoSEQ multiplex PCR; in TCRdb, only in-frame clones are kept and a portion is missing. The sample consists of about 330,000 clones, roughly 87% of them appearing once. The data stem from a study of blood T cell repertoires in COVID-19. The germline V gene encodes CDR1 LGHDT and CDR2 YNNKEL (reference sequence). CDR3 length equals 13 residues. V was pared by 4 bases and J by 4 bases, with 10 bases between. The sequencing input was PBMCs or T cells enriched from blood (not recorded which). The receptor comes from a woman younger than 45 who had recovered from COVID-19. The chain employs TRBV3-1 (or the pseudogene TRBV3-2) and TRBJ1-1, with a weak D call TRBD1 (5 bases). DNA for the CDR3: TGTGCCAGCAGCCCAGCAGGGCTCACTGAAGCTTTCTTT. Its translation is CASSPAGLTEAFF.